This passage covers 12 T cell receptor beta chains from one sample sequenced in a study of cytomegalovirus exposure and HLA in healthy donors. 60 Vbeta and 13 Jbeta primers were used in PCR. Sequencing used immunoSEQ multiplex PCR; TCRdb keeps in-frame clones, though not all of them. The sample has 100,000 to 150,000 clones, 75% to 85% seen once; the top ten hold 11%. Sequenced material: PBMCs. These receptors were taken from a male donor in good health and CMV-seropositive.

In this sample, this clone turned up a few times. The V gene is TRBV21-1, the J gene TRBJ2-1; the table's TRBD1 call for D was not verified on the DNA. TRBV21-1 is classified as a pseudogene. This CDR3 has 16 residues. This CDR3 reads CASSKSRTVSYNEQFF. CDR3 coding DNA: TGTGCCAGCAGCAAATCAAGGACAGTCTCCTACAATGAGCAGTTCTTC.

CDR3 nucleotides: TGTGCCAGCAGCACCCTCCCGGGACTAGCCGGTCGAGTCACAGATACGCAGTATTTT. Protein sequence: CASSTLPGLAGRVTDTQYF. V is TRBV13 and J is TRBJ2-3, with TRBD2 matching 9 bases. The CDR3 has 19 residues. V dropped 5 bases and J dropped 2; count of bases not matched to a gene: 17. CDR1 and CDR2 (germline): PRHDT, FYEKMQ (reference sequence).

V usage is TRBV6-5 and J usage is TRBJ1-2; TRBD1 might be the D (6 bases). The CDR3 is made up of 14 amino acids. V lost 5 bases, J lost 4 bases, and 14 bases lay in between. Per germline, CDR1 MNHEY and CDR2 SVGAGI. The CDR3 loop reads CASSPQGVGYGYTF. DNA of the CDR3: TGTGCCAGCAGTCCACAGGGAGTTGGCTATGGCTACACCTTC.

This clone was recorded once. This chain joins TRBV18 and TRBJ2-7; 11 bases line up with TRBD2. This CDR3 has 16 residues. The junction had 6 bases not matched to a gene; V was cut back by 4 bases and J by 1 base. Per germline, CDR1 KGHSH and CDR2 LQKENI. CDR3 in DNA: TGTGCCAGCTCACTTTCCGGGACTAGCGGTTCCTACGAGCAGTACTTC. It encodes CASSLSGTSGSYEQYF.

The genes are TRBV19 and TRBJ2-7; 7 bases fit TRBD2. The CDR3 covers 14 residues. Trimming cost V 8 bases and J 4 bases; bases outside gene matches: 11. In germline, CDR1 is LNHDA, CDR2 SQIVND (reference sequence). The chain's CDR3 is CASSPGLLSYEQYF. CDR3 in DNA: TGTGCCAGTTCGCCGGGACTACTATCTTACGAGCAGTACTTC.

This clone appeared a single time. This chain joins TRBV9 and TRBJ1-4, with 9 bases lining up with TRBD1. V was clipped by 4 bases and J by 8 bases; unmatched bases: 6. CDR1 SGDLS and CDR2 YYNGEE come from the germline V gene. The CDR3 has 14 residues. The DNA of the CDR3 is TGTGCCAGCAGCCCCGGGACAGGGCGAGAAAAACTGTTTTTT. Translation gives CASSPGTGREKLFF.

This chain uses TRBV11-2 with TRBJ1-1; 7 bases agree with TRBD1. There are 14 residues in the CDR3. V trimming: 5 bases; J trimming: 3 bases; junction bases outside the gene matches: 6. CDR1 and CDR2 from the germline V gene are SGHAT and FQNNGV. This CDR3 reads CASSRGQAYTEAFF. The CDR3 coding sequence is TGTGCCAGCAGCCGCGGACAGGCGTACACTGAAGCTTTCTTT.

CDR3 DNA: TGTGCCAGCAGTGAATCGAGGAGGATTCCGAACACTGAAGCTTTCTTT. It yields the protein CASSESRRIPNTEAFF. This sequence joins TRBV25-1 and TRBJ1-1; D gene ambiguous. Per germline, CDR1 MGHDK and CDR2 SYGVNS. The CDR3 has 16 residues. V lost 1 base, J lost 1 base, and 13 bases lay in between.

The chain is built from TRBV7-6 and TRBJ2-1, with TRBD2 identical over 10 bases. V was pared by 6 bases and J by 4 bases, with 6 bases of the junction left unmatched. The CDR3 runs 15 residues. Germline CDR1 reads SGHVS; CDR2 reads FNYEAQ. CDR3 sequence reads: CASRAGGLAYNEQFF. The DNA for the CDR3 is TGTGCCAGCAGGGCCGGGGGACTAGCGTACAATGAGCAGTTCTTC.

The J gene is TRBJ2-1, the V gene TRBV29-1; 8 bases are a match to TRBD1. The CDR3 is 11 residues long. Germline V gene lookup returns CDR1 SQVTM and CDR2 ANQGSEA. The trim removed 7 bases at V and 6 bases at J, leaving 2 bases unmatched. In DNA, the CDR3 is TGCAGCGGGACAGGGATCAATGAGCAGTTCTTC. Translated, it gives CSGTGINEQFF.

The chain is built from TRBV19 and TRBJ1-1; maybe TRBD1 (5 bases). Trimming shortened V by 4 bases and J by 6 bases, and 12 bases separated the two germline ends. There are 13 residues in the CDR3. The germline V gene has CDR1 LNHDA and CDR2 SQIVND (reference sequence). CDR3 amino acids: CASSTQGWPEAFF. The CDR3 nucleotides are TGTGCCAGTAGTACCCAGGGCTGGCCTGAAGCTTTCTTT.

The V call is TRBV30, the J call TRBJ1-6; perhaps TRBD1 as D (6 bases). V shed 3 bases and J shed 7 bases, with 10 bases lying between them. Germline lookup yields CDR1 GTSNPN and CDR2 SVGIG (reference sequence). The CDR3 is made up of 13 amino acids. The CDR3 spells CAWRDRTNSPLHF. Here the CDR3 DNA reads TGTGCCTGGAGGGACAGAACCAATTCACCCCTCCACTTT.